The 32 T cell receptor beta chains reported below all come from one sample, sequenced in a study of T cell changes during pregnancy in multiple sclerosis. Clones were read by immunoSEQ multiplex PCR, and TCRdb kept only the in-frame ones, dropping some. The table includes tens of thousands of clones, 85% to 95% detected once. The sequencing used peripheral blood, collected after pregnancy. The receptors shown here come from a female donor with multiple sclerosis, enrolled in a pregnancy study.

The V gene is TRBV6-1, the J gene TRBJ2-1; 14 positions agree with TRBD2. The germline CDR1 and CDR2 sequences are MNHNS and SASEGT. V lost 6 bases to trimming and J lost 10 bases; unmatched junction nucleotides: 5. CDR3 size: 14 residues. The CDR3 spells CASRARTSGGEQFF. In DNA form, the CDR3 reads TGTGCCAGCAGGGCAAGGACTAGCGGGGGGGAGCAGTTCTTC.

The chain employs TRBV30 and TRBJ2-1; TRBD2 matches 8 bases. J lost 3 bases, V lost 2 bases, and 9 bases had no gene match. CDR1 is GTSNPN, CDR2 SVGIG, per germline (reference sequence). The CDR3 has 16 residues. CDR3 loop: CAWSRSYGTSYNEQFF. CDR3 in DNA: TGTGCCTGGAGTAGAAGCTACGGGACTAGCTACAATGAGCAGTTCTTC.

This chain connects TRBV30 to TRBJ1-5, with 9 bases fitting TRBD1. In germline, CDR1 is GTSNPN, CDR2 SVGIG (reference sequence). CDR3 length: 13 amino acids. Germline trimming cut 1 base from V and 5 bases from J; bases unmatched to any gene: 0. As DNA, the CDR3 is TGTGCCTGGAGTGGACAGGGGGATCAGCCCCAGCATTTT. It codes for CAWSGQGDQPQHF.

The CDR3 region has the DNA TGTGCCAGCAGCTTAGATGGGCCACTCCTCTACGAGCAGTACTTC. Translating gives CASSLDGPLLYEQYF. The chain is built from TRBV11-2 and TRBJ2-7; D not certain. Germline assignment: CDR1 SGHAT and CDR2 FQNNGV. Trimming took off 0 bases at V and 3 bases at J, with 12 bases between the two ends. This CDR3 has 15 amino acids.

J is TRBJ1-5 and V is TRBV4-2; tentatively, D is TRBD1 (6 bases). Trimming pared 0 bases from V and 7 bases from J, leaving 13 bases between. Germline V lookup: CDR1 LGHNA, CDR2 YNFKEQ. The CDR3 has 15 amino acids. CDR3: CASSQDHQGRQPQHF. The CDR3 region has the DNA TGTGCCAGCAGCCAAGATCATCAGGGGCGACAGCCCCAGCATTTT.

The V and J genes are TRBV7-9 and TRBJ1-2, with D possibly TRBD1 on 6 matching bases. Trimming left V 2 bases short and J 3 bases short, with 19 bases between. Germline assignment: CDR1 SEHNR and CDR2 FQNEAQ (reference sequence). The CDR3 runs 17 residues. CDR3 sequence: CASSLLWGGAKDYGYTF. The CDR3 nucleotides read TGTGCCAGCAGCTTATTATGGGGGGGCGCGAAGGACTATGGCTACACCTTC.

The chain links TRBV30 to TRBJ1-2; 9 bases map to TRBD1. The CDR3 runs to 14 residues. Germline loops: CDR1 GTSNPN, CDR2 SVGIG (reference sequence). V trimming: 5 bases; J trimming: 5 bases; junction bases outside the gene matches: 9. Here the CDR3 DNA reads TGTGCCTGGGGGAATGACAGGGGGGAGTATGGCTACACCTTC. This codes for CAWGNDRGEYGYTF.

Only one count was recorded for this clone. The chain couples TRBV11-2 to TRBJ2-7, with a weak D call TRBD2 (5 bases). Trimming cost V 5 bases and J 3 bases, with 11 bases left between them. The length of the CDR3 is 13 residues. The germline gives CDR1 SGHAT, CDR2 FQNNGV. The DNA of the CDR3 is TGTGCCAGCAGCGGACTCAACCGCTACGAGCAGTACTTC. It encodes CASSGLNRYEQYF.

The rearrangement uses TRBV2 and TRBJ1-1, with D maybe TRBD1 (5 bases). CDR1 is SNHLY, CDR2 FYNNEI, per germline. The CDR3 consists of 14 residues. The V end was cut by 11 bases, the J end by 1 base, with 17 bases between. CDR3 in amino acids: CASAGRVRNTEAFF. The CDR3, as DNA: TGTGCCTCTGCGGGGCGGGTTCGGAACACTGAAGCTTTCTTT.

The V and J genes are TRBV4-3 and TRBJ1-1; 8 nucleotides align to TRBD1. Germline CDR1 reads LGHNA; CDR2 reads YSLEER. This CDR3 is built from 12 residues. V lost 3 bases, J lost 8 bases, and 2 bases stayed unmatched. The CDR3: CASSHHRGEAFF. CDR3 sequence (DNA): TGCGCCAGCAGCCACCACAGGGGGGAAGCTTTCTTT.

The chain couples TRBV5-6 to TRBJ1-1; D call uncertain. The germline gives CDR1 SGHDT, CDR2 YYEEEE. Trimming left V 2 bases short and J 5 bases short, with 10 bases between. The CDR3 contains 13 residues. The CDR3 is CASSFLLETEAFF. CDR3 DNA: TGTGCCAGCAGCTTCCTCCTGGAGACTGAAGCTTTCTTT.

The rearrangement links TRBV6-5 to TRBJ2-5; D possibly corresponds to TRBD2 (6 bases). CDR3 length: 15 amino acids. Germline CDR1 is MNHEY and CDR2 is SVGAGI. The V and J ends lost 4 bases and 4 bases respectively, with 16 bases between them. The CDR3 is CASSSLFGSGETQYF. The CDR3 DNA sequence: TGTGCCAGCAGTTCCCTATTCGGGAGCGGAGAGACCCAGTACTTC.

The chain combines TRBV6-5 with TRBJ2-7; D gene uncertain. The V gene lost 0 bases and the J gene lost 2 bases, with 11 bases spanning the gap. This CDR3 is 15 amino acids long. Germline V gives CDR1 MNHEY, CDR2 SVGAGI. The CDR3 loop reads CASSYSSNEAYEQYF. The CDR3 region has the DNA TGTGCCAGCAGTTACTCGAGTAATGAAGCCTACGAGCAGTACTTC.

The chain carries TRBV5-6 and TRBJ2-7; D call uncertain. Between the trimmed V and J ends, which lost 4 bases and 4 bases, there was a span of 9 bases. Germline CDR1 reads SGHDT; CDR2 reads YYEEEE. CDR3 length equals 12 residues. CDR3 nucleotides: TGTGCCAGCAGCCGGTGGCGGTACGAGCAGTACTTC. Its translation is CASSRWRYEQYF.

This chain connects TRBV5-1 to TRBJ2-1; no clear D. The CDR3 loop spans 12 amino acids. V gave up 2 bases and J gave up 6 bases, with 6 bases separating them. Germline CDR1 reads SGHRS; CDR2 reads YFSETQ. The CDR3 coding sequence is TGCGCCAGCAGCTTTTTAGCCAATGAGCAGTTCTTC. It codes for CASSFLANEQFF.

The chain recombines TRBV6-1 with TRBJ2-7; D call uncertain. CDR1 is MNHNS and CDR2 is SASEGT in the germline V gene. CDR3 size: 12 residues. V was clipped by 6 bases and J by 3 bases, with 9 bases between them. CDR3 nucleotides: TGTGCCAGCAGCCCCCTCAGCTACGAGCAGTACTTC. Translation: CASSPLSYEQYF.

V is TRBV6-5 and J is TRBJ1-3; no clear D. The ends were cut back, 0 bases at V and 7 bases at J, with 7 bases in the middle. CDR1 is MNHEY, CDR2 SVGAGI, per germline. This CDR3 spans 13 amino acids. CDR3 bases: TGTGCCAGCAGTTACTCCGGGGAGAACACCATATATTTT. Protein product: CASSYSGENTIYF.

This chain links TRBV11-2 with TRBJ2-5; 9 positions match TRBD1. The V gene's germline CDR1 is SGHAT and CDR2 FQNNGV. The V gene end was trimmed by 2 bases and the J gene end by 4 bases; junction bases not matched to a gene: 8. The CDR3 spans 16 residues. The CDR3 DNA reads as TGTGCCAGCAGCTTAAGGGACAGGGTTGGGGGAGAGACCCAGTACTTC. Translation gives CASSLRDRVGGETQYF.

The chain employs TRBV2 and TRBJ2-1, with unresolved D. Germline V CDR1 and CDR2: SNHLY, FYNNEI. Between the trimmed V and J ends, which lost 3 bases and 8 bases, there was a span of 8 bases. The CDR3 consists of 12 residues. CDR3 sequence reads: CASSDVAHEQFF. CDR3 nucleotides: TGTGCCAGCAGTGATGTGGCTCATGAGCAGTTCTTC.

The J gene is TRBJ1-1, the V gene TRBV2, with TRBD1 identical over 7 bases. Germline values: CDR1 SNHLY, CDR2 FYNNEI. The CDR3 covers 14 residues. V was clipped by 6 bases and J by 0 bases; unmatched bases: 4. CDR3 sequence reads: CASRKGQLNTEAFF. The CDR3 DNA is TGTGCCAGCAGAAAGGGACAGTTGAACACTGAAGCTTTCTTT.

This chain connects TRBV7-7 to TRBJ2-2; D gene uncertain. This CDR3 has 14 residues. V lost 1 base, J lost 2 bases, and 5 bases lay in between. Germline V gene data show CDR1 as SSHAT and CDR2 as FNYEAQ (reference sequence). The CDR3 nucleotides read TGTGCCAGCAGCTTAGACTTTAACACCGGGGAGCTGTTTTTT. Encoded protein: CASSLDFNTGELFF.

This clone was observed a handful of times. This chain links TRBV6-1 with TRBJ1-2, with D uncertain. The CDR3 totals 13 residues. The ends were cut back, 3 bases at V and 5 bases at J, with 10 bases in the middle. The germline V gene has CDR1 MNHNS and CDR2 SASEGT. The DNA of the CDR3 is TGTGCCAGCAGTGATTCGACGGGATATGGCTACACCTTC. Protein sequence: CASSDSTGYGYTF.

CDR3: CASSQRGGGTDTQYF. In nucleotides, the CDR3 is TGTGCCAGCAGCCAAAGGGGGGGAGGCACAGATACGCAGTATTTT. The J gene is TRBJ2-3, the V gene TRBV7-8, with D tentatively TRBD2 (7 bases). Per germline, CDR1 SGHVS and CDR2 FQNEAQ. V lost 5 bases to trimming and J lost 1 base, with 13 bases between them. The CDR3 extends over 15 amino acids.

The chain uses TRBV5-1 and TRBJ2-1; D possibly corresponds to TRBD2 (5 bases). The CDR3 is 16 residues long. V was shortened by 0 bases and J by 2 bases, with 12 bases between the two germline ends. CDR1 is SGHRS, CDR2 YFSETQ, per germline. The CDR3, as DNA: TGCGCCAGCAGCTTGGGGGAAGGAGGTCCCTACAATGAGCAGTTCTTC. Translating it yields CASSLGEGGPYNEQFF.

The rearrangement joins TRBV5-6 to TRBJ2-1; a weak D match, TRBD1 (6 bases). The CDR3 is made up of 14 amino acids. From germline, CDR1 is SGHDT and CDR2 YYEEEE. Trimming took 0 bases from V and 10 from J, leaving 14 bases between them. As DNA, the CDR3 is TGTGCCAGCAGCTTGGGGGGGCCGAGGGGCGAGCAGTTCTTC. Protein sequence: CASSLGGPRGEQFF.

This chain joins TRBV6-5 and TRBJ1-2; the match to TRBD1 covers 8 bases. J lost 7 bases, V lost 4 bases, and 8 bases had no gene match. Germline loops: CDR1 MNHEY, CDR2 SVGAGI. This CDR3 is 14 amino acids long. The DNA of the CDR3 is TGTGCCAGCAGTTCCACCGGGACAGGAGGTGGCTACACCTTC. Its protein is CASSSTGTGGGYTF.

This clone was seen just once. The chain has TRBV10-2 and TRBJ2-3, with 9 nucleotides matching TRBD2. V was pared by 6 bases and J by 7 bases, with 11 bases of the junction left unmatched. CDR1 and CDR2 (germline): WSHSY, SAAADI. This CDR3 contains 15 residues. The CDR3 loop is CASRVGAGGLYTQYF. In DNA, the CDR3 is TGCGCCAGCAGGGTGGGGGCGGGGGGGCTGTATACGCAGTATTTT.

The chain combines TRBV27 with TRBJ1-5; D call uncertain. This CDR3 is 17 amino acids long. The V end lost 6 bases, the J end lost 2 bases, and 20 bases lay between the germline ends. The V gene's germline CDR1 is MNHEY and CDR2 SMNVEV (reference sequence). The CDR3 DNA follows: TGTGCCAGCAGCTCCGGGGATTCGGAGGTTCGCAATCAGCCCCAGCATTTT. Its protein product is CASSSGDSEVRNQPQHF.

V and J are TRBV7-9 and TRBJ1-3; 8 bases agree with TRBD1. Germline V lookup: CDR1 SEHNR, CDR2 FQNEAQ (reference sequence). V shed 4 bases and J 4 bases; nucleotides not matched to a gene: 6. The CDR3 loop spans 15 amino acids. The CDR3 DNA sequence: TGTGCCAGCAGCTCCGACAGGGGCCGCGGAAACACCATATATTTT. This encodes CASSSDRGRGNTIYF.

V usage is TRBV7-8 and J usage is TRBJ1-5; 10 bases agree with TRBD1. V dropped 6 bases and J dropped 8; count of bases not matched to a gene: 13. The CDR3 spans 16 residues. The germline V gene has CDR1 SGHVS and CDR2 FQNEAQ. CDR3 sequence: CASSSLVGQGFEPQHF. CDR3 nucleotides: TGTGCCAGCAGTAGTCTTGTGGGACAGGGGTTTGAGCCCCAGCATTTT. Together with reference TRBV7-8 and TRBJ1-5, the CDR3 gives the full variable domain: GAGVSQSPRYKVAKRGQDVALRCDPISGHVSLFWYQQALGQGPEFLTYFQNEAQLDKSGLPSDRFFAERPEGSVSTLKIQRTQQEDSAVYLCASSSLVGQGFEPQHFGDGTRLSIL.

The rearrangement links TRBV29-1 to TRBJ2-3; a weak D match, TRBD2 (5 bases). The CDR3 extends over 15 amino acids. CDR1 SQVTM and CDR2 ANQGSEA come from the germline V gene. V shed 3 bases and J shed 0 bases, with 13 bases lying between them. CDR3 residues: CSVEFAEGSTDTQYF. As DNA, the CDR3 is TGCAGCGTTGAGTTCGCAGAGGGCAGCACAGATACGCAGTATTTT.

V is TRBV9 and J is TRBJ1-1; unclear D gene. The germline V gene encodes CDR1 SGDLS and CDR2 YYNGEE. The V end lost 2 bases, the J end lost 7 bases, and 15 bases lay between the germline ends. This CDR3 has 14 amino acids. The DNA of the CDR3 is TGTGCCAGCAGCGTGGTAGGCACCGAGGGTGAAGCTTTCTTT. Translated: CASSVVGTEGEAFF.